A selection of T cell receptor beta chains follows, all from one sample in a study of OX40 agonist ivuxolimab in advanced cancers. Profiling relied on immunoSEQ multiplex PCR, and the TCRdb table lists in-frame clones only, not all of them. This sample yields some 62,000 clones, of which approximately 79% are seen a single time; approximately 11% belongs to the top ten. Specimen: CD4+ or CD8+ T cells sorted from blood, collected in a trial of the OX40 agonist ivuxolimab. All receptors derive from an adult with an advanced solid tumor such as melanoma, head and neck, liver or kidney cancer. Each CDR3 is given without its conserved first and last residue.

j_call v_call cdr3_aa
TRBJ1-2 TRBV5-1 ASSLEPTQGTRNGYT
TRBJ2-3 TRBV19 ASGTRSADTQY
TRBJ1-1 TRBV7-7 ASSLQENTEAF
TRBJ1-1 TRBV11-2 ASSVSRGHLNTEAF
TRBJ1-4 TRBV6-5 ASSYSSMLEKLF
TRBJ2-2 TRBV27 ASMWDTNTGELF
TRBJ1-5 TRBV7-2 ASSSTGSGGNQPQH
TRBJ1-6 TRBV4-2 ASSQEGPKLQ
TRBJ2-1 TRBV28 ATFGEISYNEQF
TRBJ2-1 TRBV7-2 ASRQFTLAPAF
TRBJ1-2 TRBV13 ASSSRFLGNYGYT
TRBJ2-3 TRBV7-3 ASSPSFGLTDTQY
TRBJ2-5 TRBV6-6 ASSYTGPRLTAQY
TRBJ1-4 TRBV5-6 ASSAEAEFNEKLF
TRBJ2-7 TRBV11-1 ASSQETSGISYEQY
TRBJ2-1 TRBV4-3 ASSQDSSQGGGANEQF
TRBJ1-1 TRBV18 ASSSGQNTEAF
TRBJ1-2 TRBV29-1 SVSDSNYGYT
TRBJ2-3 TRBV18 ASSPALIAGGTTDTQY
TRBJ1-1 TRBV7-9 ASSLEGAGNTEAF
TRBJ2-2 TRBV28 ASSLGAGDTGELF
TRBJ2-7 TRBV19 ASRRGQGGSYEQY
TRBJ1-3 TRBV9 ASSVGRGGGNTIY
TRBJ2-2 TRBV4-3 ASSQTGFYTGELF